The 14 T cell receptor beta chains given below trace back to one sample, sequenced in a study of T cell repertoires in cytomegalovirus infection. Which antigens these TCRs recognize remains unknown. Via MiXCR, TCRdb re-called the reads, giving one row per CDR3 protein. The sample comprises about 500,000 distinct CDR3 sequences, roughly a third of which are singletons, and about a sixth rests with the top ten. The sample here was cultured PBMCs, taken from culture after CMV antigen stimulation. The receptors originated from a human donor in good health (CMV status not recorded). Some clones in this sample may be carry-over from other donors' samples.

The gene calls are TRBV28 and TRBJ1-1; D remains unclear. Germline values: CDR1 MDHEN, CDR2 SYDVKM. The V and J ends lost 5 bases and 6 bases respectively, with 25 bases between them. The CDR3 is made up of 17 amino acids. CDR3 DNA: TGTGCCAGCAGTCCCATGGGGTGGGCAAGTCTGTTTGCTGAAGCTTTCTTT. Translating it yields CASSPMGWASLFAEAFF.

The V call is TRBV19, the J call TRBJ1-2; 9 nucleotides match TRBD1. The CDR3 has 15 amino acids. J lost 4 bases, V lost 3 bases, and 6 bases had no gene match. Per germline, CDR1 LNHDA and CDR2 SQIVND (reference sequence). For the CDR3, the DNA is TGTGCCAGTAGTATGACGGGGACAGGGTCCTATGGCTACACCTTC. Residues: CASSMTGTGSYGYTF. The variable domain in full, with the rest retrieved from reference TRBV19 and TRBJ1-2, is DGGITQSPKYLFRKEGQNVTLSCEQNLNHDAMYWYRQDPGQGLRLIYYSQIVNDFQKGDIAEGYSVSREKKESFPLTVTSAQKNPTAFYLCASSMTGTGSYGYTFGSGTRLTVV.

This clonotype has only a few counts. J is TRBJ2-1 and V is TRBV4-3, with TRBD1 as a possible D gene (6 bases). Germline V lookup: CDR1 LGHNA, CDR2 YSLEER. Trimming shortened V by 4 bases and J by 6 bases, and 13 bases separated the two germline ends. CDR3 length: 14 residues. The CDR3 here is CASSPGHLSNEQFF. CDR3 DNA: TGCGCCAGCAGCCCGGGACACCTTAGCAATGAGCAGTTCTTC.

The rearrangement uses TRBV20-1 and TRBJ2-1; no clear D gene. The V and J ends lost 8 bases and 0 bases respectively, with 20 bases between them. Per germline, CDR1 DFQATT and CDR2 SNEGSKA (reference sequence). This CDR3 is 16 amino acids long. CDR3 nucleotide sequence: TGCAGTACACCCTCTATCAGGAGAAGCTCCTACAATGAGCAGTTCTTC. Protein sequence: CSTPSIRRSSYNEQFF.

This clonotype was seen many times. V and J are TRBV6-1 and TRBJ1-5, with TRBD1 as a possible D gene (6 bases). The ends were cut back, 6 bases at V and 7 bases at J, with 10 bases in the middle. The CDR3 is 12 residues long. The V gene's germline CDR1 is MNHNS and CDR2 SASEGT. Here the CDR3 DNA reads TGTGCCAGCAGGGGACAACCGCAGCCCCAGCATTTT. It translates to CASRGQPQPQHF.

This clonotype came up a few times. The rearrangement uses TRBV12-3 or TRBV12-4 and TRBJ1-2; D gene uncertain. V was shortened by 5 bases and J by 9 bases, with 4 bases between the two germline ends. CDR3 size: 9 residues. The CDR3 nucleotides are TGTGCCAGCAGTGGAAGCTACACCTTC. Translated: CASSGSYTF.

V gene TRBV4-3 combines with J gene TRBJ1-1; TRBD1 is a possible D gene (5 bases). Germline V gene sequence: CDR1 LGHNA, CDR2 YSLEER. V was trimmed by 4 bases and J by 1 base, leaving 22 bases between them. The CDR3 is 18 amino acids. For the CDR3, the DNA is TGCGCCAGCAGCCCAAGCCCAACCCCGGGACGGGGGAACACTGAAGCTTTCTTT. Translated, it gives CASSPSPTPGRGNTEAFF.

A few counts support this clonotype. The CDR3 nucleotides are TGTGCCAGCTCACCTTATGGACAGGGGGATTCACCCCTCCACTTT. This gives the protein CASSPYGQGDSPLHF. The gene calls are TRBV18 and TRBJ1-6; the match to TRBD1 covers 10 bases. V lost 3 bases to trimming and J lost 8 bases; unmatched junction nucleotides: 4. The CDR3 has 15 amino acids. Germline CDR1 KGHSH, CDR2 LQKENI.

In this sample, this clonotype turned up many times. This rearrangement joins TRBV7-2 to TRBJ1-2; 7 bases are a match to TRBD1. CDR1 and CDR2 from the germline V gene are SGHTA and FQGNSA. V shed 5 bases and J 8 bases; nucleotides not matched to a gene: 5. CDR3 length equals 12 residues. The CDR3 sequence: CASSTNRGGYTF. The CDR3 DNA sequence: TGTGCCAGCAGCACCAACAGGGGCGGCTACACCTTC.

The rearrangement uses TRBV7-2 and TRBJ1-2; a possible D gene is TRBD1 (5 bases). Trimming pared 2 bases from V and 2 bases from J, leaving 12 bases between. The CDR3 is 15 amino acids. The germline V gene encodes CDR1 SGHTA and CDR2 FQGNSA. The CDR3 spells CASSLPQGRNYGYTF. In DNA, the CDR3 is TGTGCCAGCAGCTTACCTCAGGGCCGAAACTATGGCTACACCTTC.

The rearrangement joins TRBV19 to TRBJ2-1; tentatively, D is TRBD2 (6 bases). The CDR3 is 15 residues long. Germline values: CDR1 LNHDA, CDR2 SQIVND (reference sequence). The V end was cut by 1 base, the J end by 4 bases, with 11 bases between. CDR3 DNA sequence: TGTGCCAGTAGTATAGTTGGCGGGGTATACAATGAGCAGTTCTTC. Encoded protein: CASSIVGGVYNEQFF.

This clonotype was seen a few times. This rearrangement joins TRBV2 to TRBJ2-5, with D possibly TRBD2 on 9 matching bases. Germline assignment: CDR1 SNHLY and CDR2 FYNNEI. The ends were cut back, 7 bases at V and 5 bases at J, with 17 bases in the middle. The CDR3 runs 14 residues. The CDR3 coding sequence is TGTGCCAGCATTTGGACAGGGACTAGCGAGACCCAGTACTTC. Its protein product is CASIWTGTSETQYF. Using reference TRBV2 and TRBJ2-5 for the parts outside the CDR3, the full variable domain is EPEVTQTPSHQVTQMGQEVILRCVPISNHLYFYWYRQILGQKVEFLVSFYNNEISEKSEIFDDQFSVERPDGSNFTLKIRSTKLEDSAMYFCASIWTGTSETQYFGPGTRLLVL.

The rearrangement links TRBV7-8 to TRBJ2-1, with 13 bases aligning to TRBD2. V dropped 1 base and J dropped 6; count of bases not matched to a gene: 6. Germline V gene data show CDR1 as SGHVS and CDR2 as FQNEAQ. CDR3 length equals 17 residues. CDR3 DNA sequence: TGTGCCAGCAGCTTAGGGACTAGCGGGAGTTCCCCCAATGAGCAGTTCTTC. It codes for CASSLGTSGSSPNEQFF.

There are a few counts of this clonotype. The chain is built from TRBV10-3 and TRBJ2-3, with 12 bases lining up with TRBD1. The CDR3 covers 14 residues. From germline, CDR1 is ENHRY and CDR2 SYGVKD. The junction had 4 bases not matched to a gene; V was cut back by 6 bases and J by 6 bases. The CDR3 DNA reads as TGTGCCATCAGGGGACAGGGGGCAAGGGATACGCAGTATTTT. Its protein is CAIRGQGARDTQYF.